This TCR beta chain is drawn from a study of blood T cell repertoires in COVID-19. As for the study in general: Acute and convalescent COVID-19 samples came from the United States, Italy and Spain. T cells, B-cell-depleted T cells, or PBMCs supplied cDNA or gDNA.

Cohorts were determined from participant-reported clinical history. Recovery meant two consecutive negative NP/OP PCR tests, professional clearance, or resolved symptoms. The protocol was immunoSEQ multiplex PCR, while the TCRdb copy is restricted to in-frame clones and leaves out a portion. This table holds under 300,000 clones, around 90% found once. Trimming cost V 1 base and J 1 base; bases outside gene matches: 4. Germline assignment: CDR1 MNHEY and CDR2 SMNVEV (reference sequence). The CDR3 loop spans 15 amino acids. The clonotype comes from a woman aged 30 to 39 who had recovered from COVID-19. V gene TRBV27 combines with J gene TRBJ2-7, with 7 bases matching TRBD2. The sequenced sample was PBMCs or T cells enriched from blood (not recorded which). The CDR3, as DNA: TGTGCCAGCAGTTTATTCGCTAGCGGTTCCTACGAGCAGTACTTC. It yields the protein CASSLFASGSYEQYF.